The 25 T cell receptor beta chains reported below all come from one sample, sequenced in a study of blood T cell repertoires in COVID-19. Measured with immunoSEQ multiplex PCR; TCRdb has only the in-frame clones, and not every one. Of 120,000 to 150,000 clones in the sample, 75% to 85% were seen once. Sequenced material: peripheral blood. The receptors come from a man in his fifties or sixties with active or convalescent COVID-19.

The V and J genes are TRBV6-5 and TRBJ1-2; D perhaps matches TRBD1 (6 bases). Trimming stripped 6 bases from V and 7 bases from J, with 15 bases between. This CDR3 is 13 amino acids long. Per the germline V gene, CDR1 is MNHEY and CDR2 is SVGAGI. Here the CDR3 DNA reads TGTGCCAGCAGAGGCAGGGGCGTCTCTGGCTACACCTTC. This gives the protein CASRGRGVSGYTF.

This clone was picked up one time. V is TRBV7-2 and J is TRBJ2-7, with 13 bases fitting TRBD2. Losses at the gene ends were 0 bases for V and 3 bases for J; bases not matched to a gene: 5. The CDR3 runs 17 residues. Looked up from germline, CDR1 is SGHTA and CDR2 is FQGNSA. The CDR3 spells CASSLAPGLAGLYEQYF. The CDR3 DNA follows: TGTGCCAGCAGCTTAGCTCCGGGACTAGCGGGGCTCTACGAGCAGTACTTC.

CDR3 nucleotide sequence: TGTGCCAGCAGCCCCTCACGGGGGGCGTCACTTGAAAAACTGTTTTTT. Translation: CASSPSRGASLEKLFF. V gene TRBV6-2 or TRBV6-3 combines with J gene TRBJ1-4; D may be TRBD1 (6 bases). Deletions cut 6 bases from V and 7 bases from J, with 21 bases between. This CDR3 spans 16 amino acids. Looked up from germline, CDR1 is MNHEY and CDR2 is SVGEGT.

Details on this clone: Other nucleotide sequences from this sample produce the same CDR3. The rearrangement links TRBV18 to TRBJ1-2; 8 bases match TRBD1. Germline V gene sequence: CDR1 KGHSH, CDR2 LQKENI. Germline trimming cut 3 bases from V and 3 bases from J; bases unmatched to any gene: 0. The CDR3 runs 13 residues. The CDR3 region has the DNA TGTGCCAGCTCACCGGACAGGGACTATGGCTACACCTTC. Protein sequence: CASSPDRDYGYTF.

The chain combines TRBV28 with TRBJ2-5, with D possibly matching TRBD2 (5 bases). CDR3 length: 13 amino acids. Trimming left V 5 bases short and J 3 bases short, with 10 bases between. The germline gives CDR1 MDHEN, CDR2 SYDVKM. CDR3 DNA: TGTGCCAGCAGTCCGGGGTATAAAGAGACCCAGTACTTC. Its protein is CASSPGYKETQYF. Together with reference TRBV28 and TRBJ2-5, the CDR3 gives the full variable domain: DVKVTQSSRYLVKRTGEKVFLECVQDMDHENMFWYRQDPGLGLRLIYFSYDVKMKEKGDIPEGYSVSREKKERFSLILESASTNQTSMYLCASSPGYKETQYFGPGTRLLVL.

This clone was observed once. The chain recombines TRBV24-1 with TRBJ2-1, with 12 positions matching TRBD2. CDR3 length: 13 residues. Germline V lookup: CDR1 KGHDR, CDR2 SFDVKD. Trimming cost V 9 bases and J 9 bases; bases outside gene matches: 5. The DNA for the CDR3 is TGTGCCACCGGGACTAGCGGGTTGTCTGAGCAGTTCTTC. This sequence encodes CATGTSGLSEQFF.

The sample holds many counts of this clone. This sequence joins TRBV19 and TRBJ2-7; tentatively, D is TRBD1 (5 bases). Between the trimmed V and J ends, which lost 5 bases and 5 bases, there was a span of 16 bases. Looked up from germline, CDR1 is LNHDA and CDR2 is SQIVND (reference sequence). The CDR3 has 14 amino acids. CDR3 sequence reads: CASSFTSGKNEQYF. The CDR3 region has the DNA TGTGCCAGTAGTTTCACATCAGGGAAGAACGAGCAGTACTTC.

The rearrangement joins TRBV19 to TRBJ2-1, with 8 nucleotides matching TRBD1. Germline V gives CDR1 LNHDA, CDR2 SQIVND (reference sequence). J lost 3 bases, V lost 6 bases, and 7 bases had no gene match. The CDR3 spans 15 residues. The CDR3 DNA follows: TGTGCCAGTAGGGGCAGGGACAGGTACTACAATGAGCAGTTCTTC. This sequence encodes CASRGRDRYYNEQFF.

The chain recombines TRBV7-9 with TRBJ1-1; TRBD1 matches 7 bases. Germline assignment: CDR1 SEHNR and CDR2 FQNEAQ (reference sequence). The length of the CDR3 is 15 residues. Trimming took 5 bases from V and 1 from J; bases not matched to a gene: 7. In DNA form, the CDR3 reads TGTGCCAGCAGCCCCCCAGGGGGGCCGAACACTGAAGCTTTCTTT. Translating it yields CASSPPGGPNTEAFF. Variable domain in full (rest from reference TRBV7-9 and TRBJ1-1): DTGVSQNPRHKITKRGQNVTFRCDPISEHNRLYWYRQTLGQGPEFLTYFQNEAQLEKSRLLSDRFSAERPKGSFSTLEIQRTEQGDSAMYLCASSPPGGPNTEAFFGQGTRLTVV.

The chain recombines TRBV11-3 with TRBJ2-7; 11 positions match TRBD1. CDR3 length equals 14 residues. The V and J ends lost 6 bases and 5 bases, in that order; junction bases with no gene match: 6. Germline-derived CDR1 and CDR2 are SGHNT and YENEEA. CDR3 region: CASSNGQGADEQYF. The DNA for the CDR3 is TGTGCCAGCAGTAACGGACAGGGGGCGGACGAGCAGTACTTC.

This clone was seen a few times. The rearrangement joins TRBV30 to TRBJ1-2, with D possibly being TRBD1 (5 bases). Looked up from germline, CDR1 is GTSNPN and CDR2 is SVGIG (reference sequence). This CDR3 spans 14 amino acids. Trimming cost V 4 bases and J 1 base, with 13 bases left between them. This CDR3 is CAWTKQGINYGYTF. The CDR3 nucleotides read TGTGCCTGGACCAAGCAGGGAATTAACTATGGCTACACCTTC.

The chain uses TRBV7-2 and TRBJ1-6, with D possibly TRBD1 on 6 matching bases. The ends were cut back, 0 bases at V and 6 bases at J, with 12 bases in the middle. Germline V gives CDR1 SGHTA, CDR2 FQGNSA. The CDR3 has 16 residues. CDR3 amino acids: CASSLAVDRFNSPLHF. The CDR3 DNA reads as TGTGCCAGCAGCTTAGCGGTTGACAGGTTTAATTCACCCCTCCACTTT.

The chain couples TRBV5-1 to TRBJ2-7; the D gene is possibly TRBD1 (6 bases). The V and J ends lost 0 bases and 8 bases respectively, with 9 bases between them. CDR1 and CDR2 from the germline V gene are SGHRS and YFSETQ. This CDR3 region has 12 residues. The CDR3 sequence: CASSLGQGKQYF. CDR3 sequence (DNA): TGCGCCAGCAGCTTGGGGCAGGGGAAGCAGTACTTC.

V usage is TRBV5-1 and J usage is TRBJ1-2; D gene unclear. CDR1 is SGHRS and CDR2 is YFSETQ in the germline V gene. V shed 3 bases and J shed 8 bases, with 8 bases lying between them. CDR3 length equals 11 residues. CDR3 protein: CASSSGDGYTF. Here the CDR3 DNA reads TGCGCCAGCAGCTCGGGTGACGGCTACACCTTC.

This rearrangement joins TRBV5-1 to TRBJ2-7; 7 positions match TRBD1. V lost 0 bases to trimming and J lost 5 bases; unmatched junction nucleotides: 5. The CDR3 has 14 residues. The V gene's germline CDR1 is SGHRS and CDR2 YFSETQ. CDR3 protein: CASSLGDRQNEQYF. CDR3 sequence (DNA): TGCGCCAGCAGCTTGGGGGACAGACAAAACGAGCAGTACTTC.

In this sample, this clone turned up once. The DNA for the CDR3 is TGTGCCAGCAGTTTAACAGGGGGTGCCTACAATGAGCAGTTCTTC. Translating it yields CASSLTGGAYNEQFF. The chain couples TRBV28 to TRBJ2-1; 8 nucleotides align to TRBD1. The germline gives CDR1 MDHEN, CDR2 SYDVKM. The CDR3 covers 15 residues. The J segment lost 2 bases and the V segment lost 2 bases, leaving 2 bases of the junction unmatched.

The rearrangement links TRBV29-1 to TRBJ2-5; TRBD1 aligns across 8 bases. The CDR3 has 13 amino acids. After removal of 6 bases from V and 1 base from J, the junction contained 4 bases not matched to a gene. Looked up from germline, CDR1 is SQVTM and CDR2 is ANQGSEA. The CDR3 DNA follows: TGCAGCGTCGACAGGGGAGGCCAAGAGACCCAGTACTTC. Protein sequence: CSVDRGGQETQYF.

The chain combines TRBV6-2 or TRBV6-3 with TRBJ1-6; TRBD1 agrees at 9 bases. With 2 bases clipped from V and 11 bases from J, the junction kept 7 bases outside the gene matches. Germline CDR1 reads MNHEY; CDR2 reads SVGEGT. The CDR3 has 15 residues. CDR3 nucleotide sequence: TGTGCCAGCAGTTACGGGGGGACAGGGCCAACACCCCTCCACTTT. Its translation: CASSYGGTGPTPLHF.

The J gene is TRBJ2-2, the V gene TRBV6-4; D is unclear. CDR3 size: 15 residues. The V and J ends lost 3 bases and 0 bases respectively, with 8 bases between them. CDR1 and CDR2 (germline): MRHNA, SNTAGT. CDR3 coding DNA: TGTGCCAGCAGTGAATCCTATTCGAACACCGGGGAGCTGTTTTTT. Translated, it gives CASSESYSNTGELFF.

In this sample, this clone turned up a few times. In nucleotides, the CDR3 is TGCAGTGCTAGAGAGGGGGGTGGCTACACCTTC. Translation gives CSAREGGGYTF. This rearrangement joins TRBV20-1 to TRBJ1-2, with a tentative D call TRBD1 (5 bases). The ends were cut back, 0 bases at V and 7 bases at J, with 6 bases in the middle. Germline CDR1 is DFQATT and CDR2 is SNEGSKA (reference sequence). The CDR3 spans 11 residues.

The V call is TRBV4-2, the J call TRBJ1-1; D unclear. Germline CDR1 is LGHNA and CDR2 is YNFKEQ. The CDR3 extends over 12 amino acids. V lost 0 bases, J lost 5 bases, and 4 bases lay in between. This CDR3 is CASSQEETEAFF. The DNA for the CDR3 is TGTGCCAGCAGCCAAGAGGAGACTGAAGCTTTCTTT.

This sequence joins TRBV25-1 and TRBJ2-3; TRBD2 matches at 7 bases. J was trimmed by 4 bases and V by 3 bases; bases with no gene match: 10. CDR3 size: 16 residues. CDR1 and CDR2 from the germline V gene are MGHDK and SYGVNS. In DNA, the CDR3 is TGTGCCAGCAGTGATACTAGCGCCTACGTCGCAGATACGCAGTATTTT. It specifies CASSDTSAYVADTQYF. Full variable domain (remainder filled in from reference TRBV25-1 and TRBJ2-3): EADIYQTPRYLVIGTGKKITLECSQTMGHDKMYWYQQDPGMELHLIHYSYGVNSTEKGDLSSESTVSRIRTEHFPLTLESARPSHTSQYLCASSDTSAYVADTQYFGPGTRLTVL.

The chain is built from TRBV5-8 and TRBJ2-7; D possibly corresponds to TRBD1 (6 bases). The CDR3 sequence is 13 residues long. Germline V CDR1 and CDR2: SGHTS, YDEGEE. V dropped 10 bases and J dropped 2 bases, with 16 bases sitting between them. DNA of the CDR3: TGTGCCCAGGCACGAACAGGGCCCTACGAGCAGTACTTC. Its protein product is CAQARTGPYEQYF.

V gene TRBV18 combines with J gene TRBJ1-3, with 9 bases fitting TRBD1. The CDR3 spans 14 residues. Trimming removed 6 bases from V and 3 bases from J; junction bases left unmatched: 3. CDR1 is KGHSH and CDR2 is LQKENI in the germline V gene. CDR3 coding DNA: TGTGCCAGCTCGCAGGGACAGGGTGGAAACACCATATATTTT. It yields the protein CASSQGQGGNTIYF.

This clone has a handful of counts. The V and J genes are TRBV6-5 and TRBJ2-3, with D perhaps TRBD1 (6 bases). Trimming took off 8 bases at V and 4 bases at J, with 19 bases between the two ends. Germline CDR1 is MNHEY and CDR2 is SVGAGI. This CDR3 is 15 amino acids long. For the CDR3, the DNA is TGTGCCAGCGCAACAGGGACGGGATACGCAGATACGCAGTATTTT. It codes for CASATGTGYADTQYF.